This note documents a single TCR beta chain sequence. Its antigen is unidentified. This sample is part of a study of CXCR3-negative and CXCR3-positive naive CD8 T cells. Study-wide results and limits: Once cells were cryopreserved, CXCR3 expression went down partly, and most assays used fresh PBMCs.

This CDR3 has 16 residues. CDR1 is LGHNA, CDR2 YSLEER, per germline. UMI-tagged TRB cDNA libraries were built via 5' RACE. TCRdb derives one entry per CDR3 protein from the 5' RACE reads, leaving out DNA. The listing contains tens of thousands of distinct CDR3 sequences. Triplicate sorts of some 310,000 cells per CD8+ subset. This clonotype was obtained from a human donor in good health. Some clones in this sample may be carry-over from other donors' samples. Sequences were obtained from memory CD8+ T cells from blood. This chain links TRBV4-3 with TRBJ2-1; the D call of TRBD2 rests on TCRdb alone, since no DNA is present to check it. CDR3 sequence: CASSQDAWGGAGEQFF.